This T cell receptor (beta chain) was sequenced in a study of T-cell memory formation after mild COVID-19. General study results and limits: The finding that pre-infection memory included some responding clones suggested that cross-reactive memory joined.

TCRdb itself ran the 5' RACE reads through MiXCR, one entry per CDR3 protein. Among around 450,000 distinct CDR3 sequences listed, 20% were seen once. The J segment lost 4 bases and the V segment lost 8 bases, leaving 11 bases of the junction unmatched. This CDR3 spans 15 amino acids. Germline V CDR1 and CDR2: SNHLY, FYNNEI. Comment on this clonotype: Its antigen is unidentified.

The sample was PBMCs or a T cell subset sorted from them (not recorded which). The chain uses TRBV2 and TRBJ1-5; 7 bases match TRBD1. The TCR comes from an adult woman who had mild COVID-19 (a few samples of this study predate the infection). Cell type and time point are not known. The CDR3 here is CASGLTGRGNQPQHF. The CDR3 bases are TGTGCCAGCGGATTGACAGGGAGGGGGAATCAGCCCCAGCATTTT. Variable domain in full (rest from reference TRBV2 and TRBJ1-5): EPEVTQTPSHQVTQMGQEVILRCVPISNHLYFYWYRQILGQKVEFLVSFYNNEISEKSEIFDDQFSVERPDGSNFTLKIRSTKLEDSAMYFCASGLTGRGNQPQHFGDGTRLSIL.